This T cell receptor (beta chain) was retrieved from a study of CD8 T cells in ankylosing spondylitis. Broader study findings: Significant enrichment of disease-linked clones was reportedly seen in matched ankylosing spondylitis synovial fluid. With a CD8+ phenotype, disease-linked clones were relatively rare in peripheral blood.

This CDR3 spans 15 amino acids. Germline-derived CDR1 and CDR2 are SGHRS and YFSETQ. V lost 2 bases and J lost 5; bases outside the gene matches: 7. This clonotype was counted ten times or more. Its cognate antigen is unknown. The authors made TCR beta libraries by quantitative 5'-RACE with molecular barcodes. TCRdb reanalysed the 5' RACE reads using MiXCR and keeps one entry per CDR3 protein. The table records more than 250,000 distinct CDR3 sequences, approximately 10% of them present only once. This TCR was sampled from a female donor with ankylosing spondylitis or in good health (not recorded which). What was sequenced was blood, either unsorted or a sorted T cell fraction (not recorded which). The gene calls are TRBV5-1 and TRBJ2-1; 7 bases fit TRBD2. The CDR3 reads CASSFRAGRDNEQFF. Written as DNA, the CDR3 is TGCGCCAGCAGCTTTCGGGCAGGGAGGGACAATGAGCAGTTCTTC.